This entry lists 11 T cell receptor beta chains sequenced from one sample in a study of blood T cell repertoires in COVID-19. TCRdb's table, derived via immunoSEQ multiplex PCR, lists solely in-frame clones and lacks some. The sample shows 130,000 to 150,000 clones, about 88% of them seen only once. Sequencing was carried out using peripheral blood. These receptors originate from a human donor with acute or convalescent COVID-19. The donor label of this sample is uncertain.

The V and J genes are TRBV15 and TRBJ1-2, with D perhaps matching TRBD1 (6 bases). The CDR3 is 17 amino acids. The ends were cut back, 0 bases at V and 4 bases at J, with 18 bases in the middle. The germline gives CDR1 LNHNV, CDR2 YYDKDF (reference sequence). CDR3 amino acids: CATSRDLVGGVSYGYTF. The CDR3 DNA is TGTGCCACCAGCAGAGATCTGGTAGGGGGAGTAAGCTATGGCTACACCTTC.

CDR3 bases: TGTGCCAGCAGCCTCTGGACACATCAAGAGACCCAGTACTTC. Its translation: CASSLWTHQETQYF. The chain has TRBV3-1 (or the pseudogene TRBV3-2) and TRBJ2-5; TRBD1 might be the D (5 bases). The germline CDR1 and CDR2 sequences are LGHDT and YNNKEL (reference sequence). This CDR3 spans 14 amino acids. The V gene lost 4 bases and the J gene lost 2 bases, with 11 bases spanning the gap.

This sequence joins TRBV10-3 and TRBJ1-4; D is unclear. The CDR3 is 13 amino acids. Trimming stripped 0 bases from V and 8 bases from J, with 7 bases between. Germline V CDR1 and CDR2: ENHRY, SYGVKD. The CDR3 reads CAISESLEEKLFF. The CDR3 DNA reads as TGTGCCATCAGTGAGTCCCTGGAGGAAAAACTGTTTTTT.

This clone was recorded a few times. The chain recombines TRBV7-8 with TRBJ1-5; a possible D gene is TRBD1 (5 bases). Trimming took 1 base from V and 2 from J, leaving 9 bases between them. The CDR3 spans 15 residues. The V gene's germline CDR1 is SGHVS and CDR2 FQNEAQ. DNA of the CDR3: TGTGCCAGCAGCTTAGTTGCGGGGGGCAATCAGCCCCAGCATTTT. As protein: CASSLVAGGNQPQHF.

This rearrangement joins TRBV3-1 (or the pseudogene TRBV3-2) to TRBJ1-2, with D possibly matching TRBD1 (6 bases). V was cut by 0 bases and J by 3 bases, with 17 bases left in between. In germline, CDR1 is LGHDT, CDR2 YNNKEL (reference sequence). The length of the CDR3 is 17 residues. The CDR3 sequence is CASSQEVQGFSHYGYTF. The CDR3 region has the DNA TGTGCCAGCAGCCAAGAGGTGCAGGGGTTTAGTCACTATGGCTACACCTTC.

The chain recombines TRBV3-1 (or the pseudogene TRBV3-2) with TRBJ1-2, with D maybe TRBD1 (6 bases). Per germline, CDR1 LGHDT and CDR2 YNNKEL (reference sequence). This CDR3 comprises 13 residues. V was shortened by 2 bases and J by 4 bases, with 8 bases between the two germline ends. CDR3 bases: TGTGCCAGCAGCCAACAGGGGACCTATGGCTACACCTTC. It is translated as CASSQQGTYGYTF.

This clone has a handful of counts. The chain carries TRBV2 and TRBJ2-3; TRBD1 agrees at 8 bases. V gave up 9 bases and J gave up 5 bases; unmatched junction bases: 10. The V gene's germline CDR1 is SNHLY and CDR2 FYNNEI. The length of the CDR3 is 14 residues. The CDR3 coding sequence is TGTGCCAGTCACGACAGGGGAGGAGGAGATACGCAGTATTTT. It specifies CASHDRGGGDTQYF.

The chain has TRBV4-1 and TRBJ1-4, with D tentatively TRBD1 (5 bases). In germline, CDR1 is MGHRA, CDR2 YSYEKL. There are 14 residues in the CDR3. V dropped 5 bases and J dropped 8 bases, with 15 bases sitting between them. As DNA, the CDR3 is TGCGCCAGCAGCGTCGACAGTTCTGGGGAAAAACTGTTTTTT. It codes for CASSVDSSGEKLFF.

V gene TRBV27 combines with J gene TRBJ2-1, with 9 bases matching TRBD1. With 1 base clipped from V and 8 bases from J, the junction kept 3 bases outside the gene matches. CDR3 length equals 14 residues. In germline, CDR1 is MNHEY, CDR2 SMNVEV (reference sequence). CDR3 loop: CASSLWDREYEQFF. The CDR3 DNA is TGTGCCAGCAGTTTATGGGACAGGGAGTATGAGCAGTTCTTC.

The table lists this clone with a count of one. The chain recombines TRBV6-1 with TRBJ2-2, with a tentative D call TRBD2 (5 bases). Trimming pared 0 bases from V and 4 bases from J, leaving 12 bases between. The germline gives CDR1 MNHNS, CDR2 SASEGT. This CDR3 has 16 amino acids. The CDR3 DNA sequence: TGTGCCAGCAGTGAAGCGCGAGGGTTGGGCACCGGGGAGCTGTTTTTT. It is translated as CASSEARGLGTGELFF.

The rearrangement uses TRBV5-1 and TRBJ1-4, with TRBD1 as a possible D gene (5 bases). The CDR3 spans 15 residues. Trimming shortened V by 2 bases and J by 7 bases, and 15 bases separated the two germline ends. The germline V gene has CDR1 SGHRS and CDR2 YFSETQ. CDR3 sequence reads: CASSFMGTQSEKLFF. CDR3 DNA sequence: TGCGCCAGCAGCTTTATGGGGACTCAAAGTGAAAAACTGTTTTTT.